These 2 T cell receptor beta chains came from one sample sequenced in a study of blood T cell repertoires in COVID-19. Sequencing used immunoSEQ multiplex PCR; TCRdb keeps in-frame clones, though not all of them. The sample carries about 190,000 clones, about 88% recorded once. Specimen: peripheral blood. The receptors derive from a man aged 25 to 45 with acute or convalescent COVID-19.

The genes are TRBV5-4 and TRBJ2-7; maybe TRBD2 (6 bases). This CDR3 contains 15 residues. Germline assignment: CDR1 SGHNT and CDR2 YYREEE (reference sequence). Trimming removed 0 bases at V and 2 bases at J, with 12 bases between. CDR3 protein: CASSLGGLRAYEQYF. For the CDR3, the DNA is TGTGCCAGCAGCTTGGGGGGACTGAGGGCCTACGAGCAGTACTTC.

This clone was picked up a small number of times. The chain employs TRBV28 and TRBJ1-4, with D tentatively TRBD1 (6 bases). The ends were cut back, 5 bases at V and 8 bases at J, with 15 bases in the middle. Germline V CDR1 and CDR2: MDHEN, SYDVKM. There are 14 residues in the CDR3. CDR3: CASSLYGTSEKLFF. Here the CDR3 DNA reads TGTGCCAGCAGTCTCTACGGGACATCGGAAAAACTGTTTTTT. Based on the CDR3 plus reference TRBV28 and TRBJ1-4, the full variable domain is DVKVTQSSRYLVKRTGEKVFLECVQDMDHENMFWYRQDPGLGLRLIYFSYDVKMKEKGDIPEGYSVSREKKERFSLILESASTNQTSMYLCASSLYGTSEKLFFGSGTQLSVL.